What follows is one T cell receptor (beta chain) and its context. The germline V gene has CDR1 PRHDT and CDR2 FYEKMQ (reference sequence). Trimming removed 0 bases from V and 9 bases from J; junction bases left unmatched: 1. This CDR3 contains 14 residues. The method was immunoSEQ multiplex PCR; TCRdb's version includes in-frame clones alone and lacks a portion of them. Of fewer than 130,000 clones in the sample, roughly 87% were seen once. This sample stems from a study of blood T cell repertoires in COVID-19. Overall study: Nucleic acid was either cDNA or gDNA, and it came from T cells, B-cell-depleted T cells, or PBMCs.

The clonotype comes from a human donor in a cohort sampled during active COVID-19. The chain recombines TRBV13 with TRBJ2-1; the match to TRBD2 covers 11 bases. Sequencing input: peripheral blood. CDR3 nucleotide sequence: TGTGCCAGCAGCTTAGGACTAGCGGGAGTTGAGCAGTTCTTC. Translating it yields CASSLGLAGVEQFF. The full variable domain, its missing parts supplied by reference TRBV13 and TRBJ2-1, is AAGVIQSPRHLIKEKRETATLKCYPIPRHDTVYWYQQGPGQDPQFLISFYEKMQSDKGSIPDRFSAQQFSDYHSELNMSSLELGDSALYFCASSLGLAGVEQFFGPGTRLTVL.